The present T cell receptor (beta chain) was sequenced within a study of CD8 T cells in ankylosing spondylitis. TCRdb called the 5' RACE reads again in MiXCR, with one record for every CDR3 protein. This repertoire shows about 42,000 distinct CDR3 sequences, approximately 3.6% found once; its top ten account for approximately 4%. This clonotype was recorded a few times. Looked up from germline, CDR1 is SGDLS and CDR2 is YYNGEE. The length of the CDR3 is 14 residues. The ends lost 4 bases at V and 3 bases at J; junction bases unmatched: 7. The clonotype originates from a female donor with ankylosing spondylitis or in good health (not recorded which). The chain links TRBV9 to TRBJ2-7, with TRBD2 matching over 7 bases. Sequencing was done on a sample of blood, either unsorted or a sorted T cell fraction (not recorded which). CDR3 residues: CASSKEGGGYEQYF. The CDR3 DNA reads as TGTGCCAGCAGCAAAGAGGGCGGGGGCTACGAGCAGTACTTC.